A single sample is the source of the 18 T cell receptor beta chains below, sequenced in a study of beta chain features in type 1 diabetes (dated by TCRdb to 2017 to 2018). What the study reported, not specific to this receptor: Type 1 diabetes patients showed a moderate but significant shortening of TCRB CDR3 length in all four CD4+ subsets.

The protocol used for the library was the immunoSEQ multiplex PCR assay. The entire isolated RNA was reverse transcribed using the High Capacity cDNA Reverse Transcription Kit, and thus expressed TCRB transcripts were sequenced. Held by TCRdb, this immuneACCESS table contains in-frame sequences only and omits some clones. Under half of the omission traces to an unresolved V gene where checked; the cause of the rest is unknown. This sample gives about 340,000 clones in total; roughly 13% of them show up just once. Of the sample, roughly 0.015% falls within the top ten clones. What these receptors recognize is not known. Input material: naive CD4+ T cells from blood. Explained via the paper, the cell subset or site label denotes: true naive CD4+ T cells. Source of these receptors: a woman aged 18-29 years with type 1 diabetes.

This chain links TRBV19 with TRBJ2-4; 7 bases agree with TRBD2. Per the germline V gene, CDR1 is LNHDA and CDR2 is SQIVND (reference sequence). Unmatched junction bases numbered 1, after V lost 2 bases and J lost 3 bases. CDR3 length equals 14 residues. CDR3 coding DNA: TGTGCCAGTAGTATAACGGGGGGCAAAAACATTCAGTACTTC. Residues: CASSITGGKNIQYF. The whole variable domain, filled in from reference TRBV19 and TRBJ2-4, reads DGGITQSPKYLFRKEGQNVTLSCEQNLNHDAMYWYRQDPGQGLRLIYYSQIVNDFQKGDIAEGYSVSREKKESFPLTVTSAQKNPTAFYLCASSITGGKNIQYFGAGTRLSVL.

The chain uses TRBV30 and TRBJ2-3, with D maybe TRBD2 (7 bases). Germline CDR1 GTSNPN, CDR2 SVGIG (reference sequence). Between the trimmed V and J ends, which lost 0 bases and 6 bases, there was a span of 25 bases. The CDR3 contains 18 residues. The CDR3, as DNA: TGTGCCTGGAGTGTATTTGGGTTCGGACTAGGGGGGAGGGATACGCAGTATTTT. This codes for CAWSVFGFGLGGRDTQYF.

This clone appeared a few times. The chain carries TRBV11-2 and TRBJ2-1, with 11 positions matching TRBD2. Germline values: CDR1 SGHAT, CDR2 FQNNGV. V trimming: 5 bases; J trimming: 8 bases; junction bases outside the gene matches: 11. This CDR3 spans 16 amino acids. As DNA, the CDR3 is TGTGCCAGCAGCAGACAGACTAGCGGGACTCCCCATGAGCAGTTCTTC. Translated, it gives CASSRQTSGTPHEQFF.

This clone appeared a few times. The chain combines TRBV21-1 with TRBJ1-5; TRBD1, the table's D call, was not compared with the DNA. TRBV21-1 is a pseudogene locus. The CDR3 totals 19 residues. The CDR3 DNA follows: TGTGCCAGCAGCAAAACGGACAATAACCGGGACAGGGCGATACAGCCCCAGCATTTT. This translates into CASSKTDNNRDRAIQPQHF.

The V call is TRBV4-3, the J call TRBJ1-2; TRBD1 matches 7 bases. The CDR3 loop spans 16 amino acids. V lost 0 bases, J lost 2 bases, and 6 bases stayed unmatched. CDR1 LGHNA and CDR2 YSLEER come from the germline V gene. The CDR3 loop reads CASSQDYRTGNYGYTF. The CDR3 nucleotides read TGCGCCAGCAGCCAAGACTATAGGACAGGCAACTATGGCTACACCTTC.

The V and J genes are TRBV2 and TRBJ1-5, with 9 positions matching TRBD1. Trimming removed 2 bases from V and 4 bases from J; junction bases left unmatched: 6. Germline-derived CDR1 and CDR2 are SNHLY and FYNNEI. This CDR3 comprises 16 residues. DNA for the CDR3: TGTGCCAGCAGTGAAAACAGGGGGCGGGAAAATCAGCCCCAGCATTTT. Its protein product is CASSENRGRENQPQHF.

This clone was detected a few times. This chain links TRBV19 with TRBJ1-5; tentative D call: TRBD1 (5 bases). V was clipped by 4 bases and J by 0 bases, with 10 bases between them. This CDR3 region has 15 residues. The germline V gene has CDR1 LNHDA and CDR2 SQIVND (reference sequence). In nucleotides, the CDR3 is TGTGCCAGTAGTACCCGGGACTTTAGCAATCAGCCCCAGCATTTT. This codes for CASSTRDFSNQPQHF. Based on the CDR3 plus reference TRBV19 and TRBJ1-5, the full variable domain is DGGITQSPKYLFRKEGQNVTLSCEQNLNHDAMYWYRQDPGQGLRLIYYSQIVNDFQKGDIAEGYSVSREKKESFPLTVTSAQKNPTAFYLCASSTRDFSNQPQHFGDGTRLSIL.

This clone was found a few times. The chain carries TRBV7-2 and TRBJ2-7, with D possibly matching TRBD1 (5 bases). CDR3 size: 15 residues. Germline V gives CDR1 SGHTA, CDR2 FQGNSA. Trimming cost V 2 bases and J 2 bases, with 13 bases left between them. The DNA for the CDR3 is TGTGCCAGCAGCTTATTATTAAGGACACCCTACGAGCAGTACGTC. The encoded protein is CASSLLLRTPYEQYV.

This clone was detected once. The CDR3, as DNA: TGTGCCAGCAGACCAGGACAGGGCTGGAACTATGGCTACACCTTC. Encoded protein: CASRPGQGWNYGYTF. The rearrangement uses TRBV2 and TRBJ1-2, with TRBD1 identical over 8 bases. CDR3 length equals 15 residues. The V segment lost 6 bases and the J segment 2 bases; nucleotides outside the gene matches: 8. Germline loops: CDR1 SNHLY, CDR2 FYNNEI.

CDR3 bases: TGTGCCAGCAGGGCTACAGCTCTCCAAGAGACCCAGTACTTC. It encodes CASRATALQETQYF. V gene TRBV5-4 combines with J gene TRBJ2-5, with D unresolved. Germline V lookup: CDR1 SGHNT, CDR2 YYREEE (reference sequence). The CDR3 loop spans 14 amino acids. V lost 5 bases and J lost 1, with 12 bases in between.

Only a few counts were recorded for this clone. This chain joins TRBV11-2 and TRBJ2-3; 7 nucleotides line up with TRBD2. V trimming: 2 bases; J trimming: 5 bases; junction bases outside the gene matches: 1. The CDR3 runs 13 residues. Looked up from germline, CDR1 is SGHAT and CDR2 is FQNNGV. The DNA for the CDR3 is TGTGCCAGCAGCTTAACGGGAGGAGATACGCAGTATTTT. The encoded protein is CASSLTGGDTQYF.

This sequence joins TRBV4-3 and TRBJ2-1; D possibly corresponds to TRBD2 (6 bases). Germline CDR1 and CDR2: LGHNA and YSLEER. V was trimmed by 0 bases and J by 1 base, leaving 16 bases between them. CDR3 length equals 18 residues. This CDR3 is CASSQDPPSSASYNEQFF. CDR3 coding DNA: TGCGCCAGCAGCCAAGATCCCCCCTCTAGCGCTTCCTACAATGAGCAGTTCTTC.

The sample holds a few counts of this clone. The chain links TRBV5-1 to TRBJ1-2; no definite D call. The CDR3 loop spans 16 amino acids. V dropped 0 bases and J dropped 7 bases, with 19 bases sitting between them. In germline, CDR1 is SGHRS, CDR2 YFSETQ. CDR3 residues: CASSLARTVDGGGYTF. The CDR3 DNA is TGCGCCAGCAGCTTGGCAAGGACGGTTGATGGAGGTGGCTACACCTTC.

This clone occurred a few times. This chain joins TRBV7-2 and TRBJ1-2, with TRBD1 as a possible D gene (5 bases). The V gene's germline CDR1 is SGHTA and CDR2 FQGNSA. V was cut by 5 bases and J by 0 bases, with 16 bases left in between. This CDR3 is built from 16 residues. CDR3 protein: CASSLVVTVANYGYTF. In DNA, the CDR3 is TGTGCCAGCAGCCTCGTGGTGACAGTCGCTAACTATGGCTACACCTTC.

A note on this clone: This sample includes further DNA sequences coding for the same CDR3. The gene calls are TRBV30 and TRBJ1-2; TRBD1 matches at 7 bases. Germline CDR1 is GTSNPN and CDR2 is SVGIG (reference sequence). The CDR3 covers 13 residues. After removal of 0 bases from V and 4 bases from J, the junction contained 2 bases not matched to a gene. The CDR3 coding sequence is TGTGCCTGGAGTGTTGAGGGGGCCTATGGCTACACCTTC. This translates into CAWSVEGAYGYTF. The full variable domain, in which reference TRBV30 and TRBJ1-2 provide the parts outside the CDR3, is SQTIHQWPATLVQPVGSPLSLECTVEGTSNPNLYWYRQAAGRGLQLLFYSVGIGQISSEVPQNLSASRPQDRQFILSSKKLLLSDSGFYLCAWSVEGAYGYTFGSGTRLTVV.

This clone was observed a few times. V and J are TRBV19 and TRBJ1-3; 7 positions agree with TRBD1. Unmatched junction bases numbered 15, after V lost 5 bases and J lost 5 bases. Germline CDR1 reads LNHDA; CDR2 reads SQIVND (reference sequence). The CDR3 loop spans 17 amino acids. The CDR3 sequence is CASSPTWTGEGRNTIYF. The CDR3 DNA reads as TGTGCCAGTAGTCCCACGTGGACAGGCGAAGGCAGAAACACCATATATTTT.

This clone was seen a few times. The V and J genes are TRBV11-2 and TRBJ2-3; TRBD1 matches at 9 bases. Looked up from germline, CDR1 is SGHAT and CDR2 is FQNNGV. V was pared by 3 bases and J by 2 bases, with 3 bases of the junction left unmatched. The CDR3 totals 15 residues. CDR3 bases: TGTGCCAGCAGCTTCCGGGACAGGGTCACAGATACGCAGTATTTT. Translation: CASSFRDRVTDTQYF.

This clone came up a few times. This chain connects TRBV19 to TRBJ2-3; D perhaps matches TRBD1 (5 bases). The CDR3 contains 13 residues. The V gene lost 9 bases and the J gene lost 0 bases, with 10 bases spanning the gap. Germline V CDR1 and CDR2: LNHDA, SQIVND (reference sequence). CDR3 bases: TGTGCCAGCACAGGCCCTAGCACAGATACGCAGTATTTT. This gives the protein CASTGPSTDTQYF.